The present T cell receptor (beta chain) was sequenced within a study of T cell responses to AZD1222 COVID-19 vaccine. Study conclusions and caveats: The donor cohort was predominantly white British with a female majority, and clonal diversity may have been underestimated.

Here immunoSEQ multiplex PCR was the method, and the copy in TCRdb shows in-frame clones only, minus some. Of about 120,000 clones in the sample, roughly 90% were seen once. In regard to this clone: Its antigen is not known.

This CDR3 spans 14 amino acids. Germline CDR1 MGHRA, CDR2 YSYEKL. Trimming pared 6 bases from V and 0 bases from J, leaving 9 bases between. The starting material was peripheral blood, obtained on day 0 of AZD1222 vaccination. The gene calls are TRBV4-1 and TRBJ1-3; D remains unclear. This receptor was taken from an adult in good health. CDR3 protein: CASRPNRSGNTIYF. CDR3 nucleotides: TGCGCCAGCAGACCAAACCGCTCTGGAAACACCATATATTTT.